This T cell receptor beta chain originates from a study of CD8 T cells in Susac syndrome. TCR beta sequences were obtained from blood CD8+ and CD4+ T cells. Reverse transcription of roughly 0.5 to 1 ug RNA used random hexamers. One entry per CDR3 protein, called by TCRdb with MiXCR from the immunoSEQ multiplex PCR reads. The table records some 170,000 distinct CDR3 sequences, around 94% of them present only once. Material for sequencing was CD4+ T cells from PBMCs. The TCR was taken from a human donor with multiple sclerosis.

This chain's CDR3 is CASSPRTGDYEQYF. The CDR3, as DNA: TGTGCCAGCAGTCCGAGGACCGGGGACTACGAGCAGTACTTC. V and J are TRBV12-3 or TRBV12-4 and TRBJ2-7; possibly TRBD2 for D (5 bases). The V gene lost 5 bases and the J gene lost 3 bases, with 14 bases spanning the gap. The CDR3 loop spans 14 amino acids.